Listed here is a single T cell receptor (beta chain). This entry is derived from a study of blood T cell repertoires in COVID-19. Method: immunoSEQ multiplex PCR; TCRdb's copy keeps in-frame clones and lacks some. The sample lists 100,000 to 150,000 clones, around 88% occurring once. V lost 4 bases and J lost 5, with 12 bases in between. CDR3 length: 13 residues. CDR1 and CDR2 (germline): SGHRS, YFSETQ. The chain has TRBV5-1 and TRBJ2-5; D possibly corresponds to TRBD1 (6 bases). The sequence came from a man aged 55 to 69 with COVID-19, enrolled during active disease. The sample consisted of peripheral blood. The CDR3 spells CASSQTGTETQYF. The CDR3 DNA reads as TGCGCCAGCAGCCAAACAGGGACGGAGACCCAGTACTTC.